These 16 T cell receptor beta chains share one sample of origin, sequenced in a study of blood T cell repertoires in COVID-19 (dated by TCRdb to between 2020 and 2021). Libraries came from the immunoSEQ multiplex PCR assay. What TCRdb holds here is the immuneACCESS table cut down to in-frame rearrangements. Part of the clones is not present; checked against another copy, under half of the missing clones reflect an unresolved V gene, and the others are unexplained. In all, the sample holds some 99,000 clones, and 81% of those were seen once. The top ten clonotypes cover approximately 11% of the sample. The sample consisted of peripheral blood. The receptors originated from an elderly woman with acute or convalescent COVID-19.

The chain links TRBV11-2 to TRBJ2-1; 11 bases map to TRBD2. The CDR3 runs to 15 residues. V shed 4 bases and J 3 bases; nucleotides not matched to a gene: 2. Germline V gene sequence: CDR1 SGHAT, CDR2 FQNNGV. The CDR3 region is CASSWLAGGYNEQFF. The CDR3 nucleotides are TGTGCCAGCAGCTGGCTAGCGGGGGGCTACAATGAGCAGTTCTTC. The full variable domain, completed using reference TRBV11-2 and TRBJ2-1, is EAGVAQSPRYKIIEKRQSVAFWCNPISGHATLYWYQQILGQGPKLLIQFQNNGVVDDSQLPKDRFSAERLKGVDSTLKIQPAKLEDSAVYLCASSWLAGGYNEQFFGPGTRLTVL.

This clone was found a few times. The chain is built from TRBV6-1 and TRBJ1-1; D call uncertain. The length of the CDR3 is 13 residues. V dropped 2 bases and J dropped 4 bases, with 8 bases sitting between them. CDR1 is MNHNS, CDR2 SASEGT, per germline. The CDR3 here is CASSELRITEAFF. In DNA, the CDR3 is TGTGCCAGCAGTGAACTGAGAATCACTGAAGCTTTCTTT.

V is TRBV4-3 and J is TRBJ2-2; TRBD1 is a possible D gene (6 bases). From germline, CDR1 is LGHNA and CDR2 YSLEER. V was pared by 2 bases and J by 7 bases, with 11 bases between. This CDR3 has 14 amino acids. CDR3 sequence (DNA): TGCGCCAGCAGCCAACAACAGGGCGACGGGGAGCTGTTTTTT. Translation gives CASSQQQGDGELFF.

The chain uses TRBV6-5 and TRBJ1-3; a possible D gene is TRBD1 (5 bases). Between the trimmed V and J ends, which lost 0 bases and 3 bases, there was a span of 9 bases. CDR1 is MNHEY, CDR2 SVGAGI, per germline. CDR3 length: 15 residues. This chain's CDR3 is CASSYSAGLGNTIYF. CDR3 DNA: TGTGCCAGCAGTTACTCCGCGGGGCTTGGAAACACCATATATTTT.

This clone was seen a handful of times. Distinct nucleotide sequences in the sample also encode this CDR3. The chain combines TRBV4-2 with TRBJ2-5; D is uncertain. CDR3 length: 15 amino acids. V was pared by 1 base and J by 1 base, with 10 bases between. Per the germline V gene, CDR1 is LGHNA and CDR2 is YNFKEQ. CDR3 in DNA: TGTGCCAGCAGCCAAGGTGGGCTTACCCAAGAGACCCAGTACTTC. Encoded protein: CASSQGGLTQETQYF.

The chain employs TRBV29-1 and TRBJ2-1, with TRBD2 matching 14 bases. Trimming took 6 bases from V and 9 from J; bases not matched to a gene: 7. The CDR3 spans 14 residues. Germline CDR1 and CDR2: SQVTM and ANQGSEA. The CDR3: CSVRTSGGPLEQFF. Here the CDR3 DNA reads TGCAGCGTGAGGACTAGCGGGGGGCCGCTTGAGCAGTTCTTC.

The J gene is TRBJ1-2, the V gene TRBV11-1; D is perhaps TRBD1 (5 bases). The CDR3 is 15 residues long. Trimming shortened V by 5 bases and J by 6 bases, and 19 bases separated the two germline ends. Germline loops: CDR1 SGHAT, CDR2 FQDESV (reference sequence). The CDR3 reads CASSGKRGVLHGYTF. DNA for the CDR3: TGTGCCAGCAGCGGGAAAAGGGGCGTTCTCCATGGCTACACCTTC.

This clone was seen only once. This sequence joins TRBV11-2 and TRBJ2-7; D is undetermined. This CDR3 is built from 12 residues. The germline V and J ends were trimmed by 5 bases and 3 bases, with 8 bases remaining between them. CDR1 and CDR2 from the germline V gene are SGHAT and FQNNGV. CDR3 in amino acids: CASSPRSYEQYF. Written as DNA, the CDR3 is TGTGCCAGCAGCCCTCGTAGCTACGAGCAGTACTTC. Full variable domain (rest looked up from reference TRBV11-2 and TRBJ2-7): EAGVAQSPRYKIIEKRQSVAFWCNPISGHATLYWYQQILGQGPKLLIQFQNNGVVDDSQLPKDRFSAERLKGVDSTLKIQPAKLEDSAVYLCASSPRSYEQYFGPGTRLTVT.

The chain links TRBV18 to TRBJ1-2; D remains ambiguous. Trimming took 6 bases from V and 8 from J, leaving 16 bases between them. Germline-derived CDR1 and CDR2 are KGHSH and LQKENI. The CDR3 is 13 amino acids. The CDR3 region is CASSLTEELGYTF. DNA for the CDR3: TGTGCCAGCTCTTTGACGGAAGAACTAGGCTACACCTTC.

As DNA, the CDR3 is TGTGCCAGCAGCTTAGCGGTAACAGGGGGCGCAGGTAATGAGCAGTTCTTC. This translates into CASSLAVTGGAGNEQFF. The rearrangement uses TRBV7-9 and TRBJ2-1; 9 nucleotides line up with TRBD1. Unmatched junction bases numbered 10, after V lost 0 bases and J lost 7 bases. The CDR3 contains 17 residues. Germline V gene lookup returns CDR1 SEHNR and CDR2 FQNEAQ (reference sequence). Drawing the rest from reference TRBV7-9 and TRBJ2-1, the complete variable domain is DTGVSQNPRHKITKRGQNVTFRCDPISEHNRLYWYRQTLGQGPEFLTYFQNEAQLEKSRLLSDRFSAERPKGSFSTLEIQRTEQGDSAMYLCASSLAVTGGAGNEQFFGPGTRLTVL.

The CDR3 bases are TGTGCCAGCAGCTTAGTTGTAGGGGAATCCTATGGCTACACCTTC. Its protein product is CASSLVVGESYGYTF. The rearrangement uses TRBV7-9 and TRBJ1-2, with a weak D call TRBD1 (5 bases). The germline CDR1 and CDR2 sequences are SEHNR and FQNEAQ (reference sequence). CDR3 length: 15 residues. V was cut by 1 base and J by 4 bases, with 13 bases left in between.

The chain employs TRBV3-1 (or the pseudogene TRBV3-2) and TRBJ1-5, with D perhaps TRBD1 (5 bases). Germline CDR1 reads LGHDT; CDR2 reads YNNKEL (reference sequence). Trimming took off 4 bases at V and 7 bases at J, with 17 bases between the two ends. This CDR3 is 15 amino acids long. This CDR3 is CASSPDTGLGQPQHF. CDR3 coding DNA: TGTGCCAGCAGCCCTGATACAGGTCTGGGACAGCCCCAGCATTTT.

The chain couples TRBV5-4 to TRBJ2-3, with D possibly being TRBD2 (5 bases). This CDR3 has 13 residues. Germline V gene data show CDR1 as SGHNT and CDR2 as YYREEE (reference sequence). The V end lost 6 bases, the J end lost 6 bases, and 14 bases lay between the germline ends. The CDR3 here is CASKDSSGDTQYF. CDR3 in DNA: TGTGCCAGCAAGGACTCCTCCGGGGATACGCAGTATTTT.

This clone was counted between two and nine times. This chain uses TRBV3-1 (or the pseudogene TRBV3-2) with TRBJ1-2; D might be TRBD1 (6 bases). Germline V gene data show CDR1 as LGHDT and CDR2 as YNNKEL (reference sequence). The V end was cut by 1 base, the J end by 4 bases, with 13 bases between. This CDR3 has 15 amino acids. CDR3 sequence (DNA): TGTGCCAGCAGCCAAGGTGGGCAGGGGATCTATGGCTACACCTTC. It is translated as CASSQGGQGIYGYTF.

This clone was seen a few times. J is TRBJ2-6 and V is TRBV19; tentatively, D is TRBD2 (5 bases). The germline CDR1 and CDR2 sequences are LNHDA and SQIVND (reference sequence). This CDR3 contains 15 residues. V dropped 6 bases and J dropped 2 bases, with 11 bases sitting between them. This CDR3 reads CASRAVSTGANVLTF. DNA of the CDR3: TGTGCCAGTAGAGCGGTTTCTACTGGGGCCAACGTCCTGACTTTC.

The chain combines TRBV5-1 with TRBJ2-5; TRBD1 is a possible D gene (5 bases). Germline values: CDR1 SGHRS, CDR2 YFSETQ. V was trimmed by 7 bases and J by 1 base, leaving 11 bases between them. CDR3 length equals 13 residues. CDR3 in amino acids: CASYQGFQETQYF. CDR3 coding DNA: TGCGCCAGCTATCAGGGTTTCCAAGAGACCCAGTACTTC.